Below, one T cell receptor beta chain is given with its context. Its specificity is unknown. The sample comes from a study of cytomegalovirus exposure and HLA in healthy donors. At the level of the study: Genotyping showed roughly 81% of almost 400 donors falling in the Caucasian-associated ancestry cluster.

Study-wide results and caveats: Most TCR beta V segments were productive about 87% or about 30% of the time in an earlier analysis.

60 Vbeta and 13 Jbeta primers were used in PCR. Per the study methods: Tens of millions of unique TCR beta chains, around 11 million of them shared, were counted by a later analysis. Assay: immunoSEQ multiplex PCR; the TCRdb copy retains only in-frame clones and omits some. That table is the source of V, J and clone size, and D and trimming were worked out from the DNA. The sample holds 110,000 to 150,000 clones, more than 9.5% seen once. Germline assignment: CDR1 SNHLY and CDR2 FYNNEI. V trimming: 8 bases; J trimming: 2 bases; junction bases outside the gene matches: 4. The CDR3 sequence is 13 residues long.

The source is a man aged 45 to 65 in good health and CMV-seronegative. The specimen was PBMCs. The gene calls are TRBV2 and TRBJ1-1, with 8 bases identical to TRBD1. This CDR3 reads CASQTGANTEAFF. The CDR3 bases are TGTGCCAGCCAGACAGGGGCTAACACTGAAGCTTTCTTT. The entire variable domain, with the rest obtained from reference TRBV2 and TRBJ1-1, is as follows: EPEVTQTPSHQVTQMGQEVILRCVPISNHLYFYWYRQILGQKVEFLVSFYNNEISEKSEIFDDQFSVERPDGSNFTLKIRSTKLEDSAMYFCASQTGANTEAFFGQGTRLTVV.